This T cell receptor beta chain was sequenced for a study of T cell responses to AZD1222 COVID-19 vaccine. Only in-frame clones appear in the TCRdb table, and some are missing; sequencing was by immunoSEQ multiplex PCR. The sample holds some 140,000 clones, about nine tenths seen once. Study results and limitations: Reportedly, nearly half the spike-specific TCRs target unmutated variant regions.

Trimming removed 7 bases from V and 6 bases from J, with 14 bases in between. Per the germline V gene, CDR1 is LNHDA and CDR2 is SQIVND (reference sequence). This CDR3 is built from 13 residues. Comment on this clone: Antigen unknown.

The chain employs TRBV19 and TRBJ2-3; TRBD1 or TRBD2 may be the D gene (6 bases each). The source was peripheral blood, collected 28 days after the second AZD1222 dose. This TCR was sampled from an adult who received the AZD1222 COVID-19 vaccine. The CDR3 here is CASKKRGGDTQYF. CDR3 sequence (DNA): TGTGCCAGTAAGAAGCGAGGGGGGGATACGCAGTATTTT.